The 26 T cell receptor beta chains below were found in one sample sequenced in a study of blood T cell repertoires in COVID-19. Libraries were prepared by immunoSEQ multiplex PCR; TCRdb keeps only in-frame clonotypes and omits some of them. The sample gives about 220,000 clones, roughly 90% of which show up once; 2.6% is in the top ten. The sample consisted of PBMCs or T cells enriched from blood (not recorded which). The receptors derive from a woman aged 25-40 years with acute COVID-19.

The CDR3 bases are TGTGCCAGCAGTGCCTTGGACAGCCCTCCTGGTAATGAAAAACTGTTTTTT. Amino acids: CASSALDSPPGNEKLFF. This chain links TRBV25-1 with TRBJ1-4; TRBD1 is a possible D gene (6 bases). The V and J ends lost 4 bases and 4 bases respectively, with 19 bases between them. CDR1 and CDR2 from the germline V gene are MGHDK and SYGVNS. There are 17 residues in the CDR3.

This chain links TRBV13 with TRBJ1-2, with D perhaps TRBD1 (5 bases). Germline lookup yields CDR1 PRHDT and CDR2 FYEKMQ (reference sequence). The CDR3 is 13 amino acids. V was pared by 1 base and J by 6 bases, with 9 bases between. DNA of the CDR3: TGTGCCAGCAGCTTAGCCAGGGCAGATGGCTACACCTTC. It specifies CASSLARADGYTF.

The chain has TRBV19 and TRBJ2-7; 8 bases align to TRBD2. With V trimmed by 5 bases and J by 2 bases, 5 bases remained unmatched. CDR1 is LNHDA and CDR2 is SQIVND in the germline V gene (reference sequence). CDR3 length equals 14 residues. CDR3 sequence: CASSAGGGPYEQYF. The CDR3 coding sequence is TGTGCCAGTAGTGCCGGGGGGGGACCCTACGAGCAGTACTTC.

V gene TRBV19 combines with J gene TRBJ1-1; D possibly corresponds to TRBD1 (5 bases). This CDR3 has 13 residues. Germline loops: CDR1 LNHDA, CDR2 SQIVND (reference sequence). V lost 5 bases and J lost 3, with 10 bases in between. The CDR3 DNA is TGTGCCAGTAGTGTGGGACTTGACACTGAAGCTTTCTTT. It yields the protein CASSVGLDTEAFF.

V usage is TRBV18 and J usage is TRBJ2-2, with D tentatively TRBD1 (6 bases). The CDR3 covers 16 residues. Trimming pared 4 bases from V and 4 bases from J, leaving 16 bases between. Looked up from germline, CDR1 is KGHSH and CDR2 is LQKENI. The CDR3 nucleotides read TGTGCCAGCTCACTCCCCGGCAGGGGTGTCACCGGGGAGCTGTTTTTT. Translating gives CASSLPGRGVTGELFF.

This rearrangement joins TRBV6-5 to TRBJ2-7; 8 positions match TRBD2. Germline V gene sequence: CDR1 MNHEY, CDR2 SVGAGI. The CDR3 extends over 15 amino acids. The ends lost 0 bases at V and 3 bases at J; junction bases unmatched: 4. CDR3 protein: CASSYSAGAHYEQYF. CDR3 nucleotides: TGTGCCAGCAGTTACTCAGCGGGGGCGCACTACGAGCAGTACTTC.

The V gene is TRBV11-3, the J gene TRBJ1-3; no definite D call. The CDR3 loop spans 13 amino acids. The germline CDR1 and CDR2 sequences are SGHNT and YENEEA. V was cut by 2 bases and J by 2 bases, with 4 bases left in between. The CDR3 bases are TGTGCCAGCAGCTTACAAACTGGAAACACCATATATTTT. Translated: CASSLQTGNTIYF.

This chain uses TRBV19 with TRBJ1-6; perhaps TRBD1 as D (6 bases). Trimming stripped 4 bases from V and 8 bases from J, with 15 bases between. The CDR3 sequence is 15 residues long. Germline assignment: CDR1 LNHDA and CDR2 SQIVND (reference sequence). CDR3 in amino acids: CASSTYRERHSPLHF. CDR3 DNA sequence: TGTGCCAGTAGTACCTACAGGGAAAGACATTCACCCCTCCACTTT.

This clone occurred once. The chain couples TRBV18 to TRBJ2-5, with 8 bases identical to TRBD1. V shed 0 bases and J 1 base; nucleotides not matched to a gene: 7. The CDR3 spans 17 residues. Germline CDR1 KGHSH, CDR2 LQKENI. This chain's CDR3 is CASSPPTGVRGQETQYF. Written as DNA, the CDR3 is TGTGCCAGCTCACCACCGACAGGGGTTAGGGGCCAAGAGACCCAGTACTTC.

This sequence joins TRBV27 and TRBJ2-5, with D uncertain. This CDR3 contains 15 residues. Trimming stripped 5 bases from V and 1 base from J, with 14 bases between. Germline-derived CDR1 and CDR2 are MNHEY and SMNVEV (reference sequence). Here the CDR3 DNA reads TGTGCCAGCAGTCCTTCGTGGCGGTTCCAAGAGACCCAGTACTTC. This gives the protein CASSPSWRFQETQYF.

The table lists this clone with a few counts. The CDR3 loop is CASSYSVGQPQHF. CDR3 DNA sequence: TGCGCCAGCTCTTACAGTGTAGGTCAGCCCCAGCATTTT. The V call is TRBV5-1, the J call TRBJ1-5; D remains unclear. The CDR3 contains 13 residues. Germline assignment: CDR1 SGHRS and CDR2 YFSETQ. V dropped 7 bases and J dropped 6 bases, with 14 bases sitting between them.

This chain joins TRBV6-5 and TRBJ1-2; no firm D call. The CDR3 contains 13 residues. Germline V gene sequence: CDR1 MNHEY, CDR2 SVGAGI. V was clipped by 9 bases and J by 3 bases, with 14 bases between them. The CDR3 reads CASKATEYYGYTF. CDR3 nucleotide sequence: TGTGCCAGTAAGGCGACGGAGTACTATGGCTACACCTTC.

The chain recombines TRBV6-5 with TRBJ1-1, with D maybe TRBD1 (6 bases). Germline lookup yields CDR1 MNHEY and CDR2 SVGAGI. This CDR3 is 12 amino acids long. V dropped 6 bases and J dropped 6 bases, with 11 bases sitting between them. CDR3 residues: CASSPQGAEAFF. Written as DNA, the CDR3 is TGTGCCAGCAGCCCACAGGGAGCTGAAGCTTTCTTT.

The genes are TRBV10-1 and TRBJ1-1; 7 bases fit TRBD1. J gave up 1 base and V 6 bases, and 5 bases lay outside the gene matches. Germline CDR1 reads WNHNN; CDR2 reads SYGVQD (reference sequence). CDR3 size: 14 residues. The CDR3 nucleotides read TGCGCCAGCAGCAGGGACAGTGGGAACACTGAAGCTTTCTTT. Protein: CASSRDSGNTEAFF.

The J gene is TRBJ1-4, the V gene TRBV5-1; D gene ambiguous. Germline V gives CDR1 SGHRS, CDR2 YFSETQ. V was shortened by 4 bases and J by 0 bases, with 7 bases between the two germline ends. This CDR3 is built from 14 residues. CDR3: CASSTSATNEKLFF. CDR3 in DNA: TGCGCCAGCAGCACAAGTGCAACTAATGAAAAACTGTTTTTT.

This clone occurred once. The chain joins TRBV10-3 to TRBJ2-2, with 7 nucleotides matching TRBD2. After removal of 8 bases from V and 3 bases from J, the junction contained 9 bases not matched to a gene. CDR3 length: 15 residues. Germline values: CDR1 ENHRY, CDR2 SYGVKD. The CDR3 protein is CAIGGTGRDTGELFF. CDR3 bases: TGTGCCATCGGCGGGACGGGGAGGGACACCGGGGAGCTGTTTTTT.

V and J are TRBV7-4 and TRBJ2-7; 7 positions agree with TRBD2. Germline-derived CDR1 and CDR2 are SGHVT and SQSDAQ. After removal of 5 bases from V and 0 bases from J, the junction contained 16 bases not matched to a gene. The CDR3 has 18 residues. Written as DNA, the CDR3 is TGTGCCAGCAGCCCCAGTTTTCCCCCAGCGGGGACCTCCTACGAGCAGTACTTC. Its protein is CASSPSFPPAGTSYEQYF.

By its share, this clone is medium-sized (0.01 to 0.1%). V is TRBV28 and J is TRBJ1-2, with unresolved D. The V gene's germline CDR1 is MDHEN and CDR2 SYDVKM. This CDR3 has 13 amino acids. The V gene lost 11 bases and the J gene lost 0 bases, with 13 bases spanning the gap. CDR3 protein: CAGGGPANYGYTF. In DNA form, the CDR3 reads TGTGCCGGCGGTGGTCCCGCTAACTATGGCTACACCTTC.

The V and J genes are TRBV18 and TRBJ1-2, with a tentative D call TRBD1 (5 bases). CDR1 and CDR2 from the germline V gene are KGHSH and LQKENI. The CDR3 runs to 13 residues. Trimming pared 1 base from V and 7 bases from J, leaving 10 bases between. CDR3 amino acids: CASSPQGWFGYTF. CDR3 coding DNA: TGTGCCAGCTCACCACAGGGGTGGTTTGGCTACACCTTC.

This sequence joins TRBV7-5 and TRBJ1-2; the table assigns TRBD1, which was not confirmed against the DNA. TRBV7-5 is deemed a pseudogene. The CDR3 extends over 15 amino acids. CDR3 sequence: CARSLPTGGNYGYTF. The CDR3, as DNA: TGTGCCAGAAGCTTACCGACAGGTGGGAACTATGGCTACACCTTC.

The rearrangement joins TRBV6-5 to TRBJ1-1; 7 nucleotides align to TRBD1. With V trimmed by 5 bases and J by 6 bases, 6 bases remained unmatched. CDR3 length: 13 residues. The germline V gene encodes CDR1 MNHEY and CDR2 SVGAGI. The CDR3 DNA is TGTGCCAGCAGTCTGAACGACAGGGCTGAAGCTTTCTTT. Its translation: CASSLNDRAEAFF.

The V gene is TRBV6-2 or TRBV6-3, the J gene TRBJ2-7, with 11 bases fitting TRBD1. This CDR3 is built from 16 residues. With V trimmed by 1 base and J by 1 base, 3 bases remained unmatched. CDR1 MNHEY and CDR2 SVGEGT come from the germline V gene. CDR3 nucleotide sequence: TGTGCCAGCAGTTACTTTGGACAGGGGGCTTCCTACGAGCAGTACTTC. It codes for CASSYFGQGASYEQYF.

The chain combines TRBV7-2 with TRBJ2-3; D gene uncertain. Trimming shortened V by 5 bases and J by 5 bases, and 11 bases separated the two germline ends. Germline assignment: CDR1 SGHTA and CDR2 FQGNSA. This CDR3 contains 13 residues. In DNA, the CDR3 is TGTGCCAGCAGCCCCCGGCGAGGAGATACGCAGTATTTT. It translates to CASSPRRGDTQYF.

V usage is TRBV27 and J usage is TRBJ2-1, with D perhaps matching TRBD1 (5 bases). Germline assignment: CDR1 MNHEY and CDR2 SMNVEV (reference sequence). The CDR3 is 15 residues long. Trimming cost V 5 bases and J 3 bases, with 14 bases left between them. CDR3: CASSPPGRDYNEQFF. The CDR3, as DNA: TGTGCCAGCAGTCCCCCTGGCAGGGACTACAATGAGCAGTTCTTC.

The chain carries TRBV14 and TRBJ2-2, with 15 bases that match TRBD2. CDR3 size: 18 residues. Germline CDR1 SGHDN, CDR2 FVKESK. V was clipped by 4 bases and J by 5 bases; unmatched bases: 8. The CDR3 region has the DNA TGTGCCAGCAGCCTTCTCGGACTAGCGGGGGGGCGTACCGGGGAGCTGTTTTTT. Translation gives CASSLLGLAGGRTGELFF. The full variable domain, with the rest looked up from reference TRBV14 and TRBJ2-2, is EAGVTQFPSHSVIEKGQTVTLRCDPISGHDNLYWYRRVMGKEIKFLLHFVKESKQDESGMPNNRFLAERTGGTYSTLKVQPAELEDSGVYFCASSLLGLAGGRTGELFFGEGSRLTVL.

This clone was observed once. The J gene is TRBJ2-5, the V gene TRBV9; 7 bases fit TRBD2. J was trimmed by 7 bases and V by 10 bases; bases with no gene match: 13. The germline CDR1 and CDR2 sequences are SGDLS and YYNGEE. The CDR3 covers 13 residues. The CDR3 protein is CASSLRGDGTQYF. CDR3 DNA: TGTGCCTCAAGTCTACGGGGGGATGGGACCCAGTACTTC.